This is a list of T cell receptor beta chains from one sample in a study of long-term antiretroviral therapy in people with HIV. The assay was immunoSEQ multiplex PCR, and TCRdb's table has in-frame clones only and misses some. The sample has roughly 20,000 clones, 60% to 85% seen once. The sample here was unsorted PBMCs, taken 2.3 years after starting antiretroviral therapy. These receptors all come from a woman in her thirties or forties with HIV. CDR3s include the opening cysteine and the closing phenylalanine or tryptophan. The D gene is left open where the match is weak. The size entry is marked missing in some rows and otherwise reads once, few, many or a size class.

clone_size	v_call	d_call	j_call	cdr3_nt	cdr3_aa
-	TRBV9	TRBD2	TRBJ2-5	TGTGCCAGCAGTTTCAGCGGGGGGGCGACCCAGTACTTC	CASSFSGGATQYF
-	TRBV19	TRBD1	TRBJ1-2	TGTGCCAGTAGGGGACAGGGGGTCTTAAGTGGCTACACCTTC	CASRGQGVLSGYTF
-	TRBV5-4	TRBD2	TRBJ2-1	TGTGCCAGCAGCTCCGGGACTAGCGGGATCAATGAGCAGTTCTTC	CASSSGTSGINEQFF
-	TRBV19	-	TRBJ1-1	TGTGCCAGTAGTTGGTCCATGGGGAACACTGAAGCTTTCTTT	CASSWSMGNTEAFF
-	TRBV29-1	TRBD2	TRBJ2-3	TGCAGCGCCGACGCACTAGCGGGGACAGATACGCAGTATTTT	CSADALAGTDTQYF
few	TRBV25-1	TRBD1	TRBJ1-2	TGTGCCAGCAGTACGGACAGGGGGTATGGCTACACCTTC	CASSTDRGYGYTF
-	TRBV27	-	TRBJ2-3	TGTGCCAGCAGTTTATCTGGCGGGATGGTCACAGATACGCAGTATTTT	CASSLSGGMVTDTQYF
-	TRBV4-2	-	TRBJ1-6	TGTGCCAGCAGCGGGCGGACAGCTATCTATAATTCACCCCTCCACTTT	CASSGRTAIYNSPLHF
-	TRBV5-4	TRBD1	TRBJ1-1	TGTGCCAGCAGCGGGGGACAGGGGGCCTCGAACACTGAAGCTTTCTTT	CASSGGQGASNTEAFF
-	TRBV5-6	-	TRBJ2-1	TGTGCCAGCAGCTTGCCGGGAGCCTATGAGCAGTTCTTC	CASSLPGAYEQFF
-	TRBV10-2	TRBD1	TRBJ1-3	TGCGCCAGCAGACCAGGGACAGGGGGAAACACCATATATTTT	CASRPGTGGNTIYF
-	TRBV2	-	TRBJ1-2	TGTGCCAGCAGTAGGGACACGGCCGTCTATGGCTACACCTTC	CASSRDTAVYGYTF
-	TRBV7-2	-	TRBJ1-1	TGTGCCAGCAGCTTAAGTCGGGTGGAGGGGCTAAAGAACACTGAAGCTTTCTTT	CASSLSRVEGLKNTEAFF
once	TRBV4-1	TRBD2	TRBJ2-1	TGCGCCAGCAGCCACGTAAGGACTAGCGGCGACCCGGTCGACAATGAGCAGTTCTTC	CASSHVRTSGDPVDNEQFF
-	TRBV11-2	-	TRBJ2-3	TGTGCCAGCAGCTTAGAAGGGGAAGGGCCCACAGATACGCAGTATTTT	CASSLEGEGPTDTQYF
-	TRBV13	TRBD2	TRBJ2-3	TGTGCCAGCAGCTTAAGTGAGCGGGAGGTAACAGATACGCAGTATTTT	CASSLSEREVTDTQYF
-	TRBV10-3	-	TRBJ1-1	TGTGCCATCAGTTCCCGACCTGACGGGGCTTTCTTT	CAISSRPDGAFF
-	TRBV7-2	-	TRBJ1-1	TGTGCCAGCAGCTTAGCGCAGGGCAGGGCGGGCACTGAAGCTTTCTTT	CASSLAQGRAGTEAFF
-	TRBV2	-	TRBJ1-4	TGTGCCAGCAGCCCCGACAGACTAACAACTAATGAAAAACTGTTTTTT	CASSPDRLTTNEKLFF
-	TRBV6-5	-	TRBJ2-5	TGTGCCAGCAGTTACTCAGACTCGCGGACTCAAGAGACCCAGTACTTC	CASSYSDSRTQETQYF
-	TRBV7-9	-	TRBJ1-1	TGTGCCAGCAGCTCGAGCAGGGGGAACACTGAAGCTTTCTTT	CASSSSRGNTEAFF
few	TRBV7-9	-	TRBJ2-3	TGTGCCAGCAGCTTTGATGCAGGTCCCTATACGCAGTATTTT	CASSFDAGPYTQYF
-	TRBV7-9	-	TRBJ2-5	TGTGCCAGCAGCTTAGAGTCGGAGACCCAGTACTTC	CASSLESETQYF
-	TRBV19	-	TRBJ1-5	TGTGCCAGTAGTATCTCGGACGTTTTGTGGCCCCAGCATTTT	CASSISDVLWPQHF
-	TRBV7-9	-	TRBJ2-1	TGTGCCAGCAGCTTAGGGTCCGGCATCGATGAGCAGTTCTTC	CASSLGSGIDEQFF
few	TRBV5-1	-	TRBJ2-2	TGCGCCAGCAGCTGGCCGCGAAACACCGGGGAGCTGTTTTTT	CASSWPRNTGELFF
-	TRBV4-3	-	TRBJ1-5	TGCGCCAGCAGCCAAGGTTGGGGTTCGGGTCAGCCCCAGCATTTT	CASSQGWGSGQPQHF
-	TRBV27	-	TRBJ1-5	TGTGCCAGCAGTTTACTCGGTTATCAGCCCCAGCATTTT	CASSLLGYQPQHF
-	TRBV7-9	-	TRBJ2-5	TGTGCCAGCAAGGGAGAAGAGACCCAGTACTTC	CASKGEETQYF
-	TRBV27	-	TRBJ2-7	TGTGCCAGCAGTTTCCAAGACAGCTCCTACGAGCAGTACTTC	CASSFQDSSYEQYF
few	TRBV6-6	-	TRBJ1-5	TGTGCCAGCAGTGACACAGGGTTGGATCAGCCCCAGCATTTT	CASSDTGLDQPQHF
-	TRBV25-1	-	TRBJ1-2	TGTGCCAGCAGTGGTGACGGGAGGCGGCTTAACTATGGCTACACCTTC	CASSGDGRRLNYGYTF
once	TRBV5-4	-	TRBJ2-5	TGTGCCAGCAGCTTGATTAGGGCAGTTCAAGAGACCCAGTACTTC	CASSLIRAVQETQYF
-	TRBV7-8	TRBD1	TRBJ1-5	TGTGCCAGCAGCCGGACAGGGGAGGTCGATCAGCCCCAGCATTTT	CASSRTGEVDQPQHF
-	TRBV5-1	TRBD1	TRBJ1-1	TGCGCCAGCAGCTTGGTGACGGGACAGGTGACTGAAGCTTTCTTT	CASSLVTGQVTEAFF
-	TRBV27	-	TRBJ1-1	TGTGCCAGCAGTTTAGACCCGACTGCAGCTGCTTTCTTT	CASSLDPTAAAFF
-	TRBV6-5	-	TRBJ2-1	TGTGCCAGCAGTTGGGGTCGGGGCAATGAGCAGTTCTTC	CASSWGRGNEQFF
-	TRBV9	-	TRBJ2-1	TGTGCCAGCAGCGACTCCACTAGCTACAATGAGCAGTTCTTC	CASSDSTSYNEQFF
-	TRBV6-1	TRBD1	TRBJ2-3	TGTGCCAGCAGTGGGATCGGACAGGGGTGGCTAGCCAGAGCGGATACGCAGTATTTT	CASSGIGQGWLARADTQYF
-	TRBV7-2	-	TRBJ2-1	TGTGCCAGCAGCTTGGGGTTTTTAGATGGCTACAATGAGCAGTTCTTC	CASSLGFLDGYNEQFF
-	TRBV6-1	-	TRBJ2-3	TGTGCCAGCAGCCACACAGATACGCAGTATTTT	CASSHTDTQYF
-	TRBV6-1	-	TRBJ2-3	TGTGCCAGCAGTGAAGGGACGTGGGATACGCAGTATTTT	CASSEGTWDTQYF
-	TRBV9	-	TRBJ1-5	TGTGCCAGCAGCGTAGGTGGTTTTGAGCCCCAGCATTTT	CASSVGGFEPQHF
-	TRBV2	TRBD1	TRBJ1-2	TGTGCCAGCAGGGGACAGCACTATGGCTACACCTTC	CASRGQHYGYTF
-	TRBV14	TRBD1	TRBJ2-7	TGTGCCAGCAGCCAAATAGGGACAGGGAGCTACGAGCAGTACTTC	CASSQIGTGSYEQYF
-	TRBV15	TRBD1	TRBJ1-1	TGTGCCACCAGCGGAGCGACAGGGTACACTTCTGAAGCTTTCTTT	CATSGATGYTSEAFF
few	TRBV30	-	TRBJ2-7	TGTGCCTGGAGGTGGGGGGCGTACCACGAGCAGTACTTC	CAWRWGAYHEQYF
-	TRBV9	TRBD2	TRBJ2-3	TGTGCCAGCGCCGGGGGGCCTAGCGGGAGTACAGATACGCAGTATTTT	CASAGGPSGSTDTQYF
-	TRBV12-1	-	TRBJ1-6	TGTGCCAGCAGCTTTGAAGACAGAAGCTCCTATAATTCACCCCTCCACTTT	CASSFEDRSSYNSPLHF
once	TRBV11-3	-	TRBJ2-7	TGTGCCAGCAGCTTATTAGTATACGAGCAGTACTTC	CASSLLVYEQYF
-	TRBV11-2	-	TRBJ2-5	TGTGCCAGCAGCTTAGCGGTAGGGTTCTGGGAGACCCAGTACTTC	CASSLAVGFWETQYF
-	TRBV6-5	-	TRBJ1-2	TGTGCCAGCAGTTCCGGACAGATGCCTAACTATGGCTACACCTTC	CASSSGQMPNYGYTF
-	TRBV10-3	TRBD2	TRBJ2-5	TGTGCCATCAGTGGAGGGGCTAGCGGAGGCCAAGAGACCCAGTACTTC	CAISGGASGGQETQYF
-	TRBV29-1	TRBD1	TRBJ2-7	TGCAGCGTGACAGGGAGCTCCTACGAGCAGTACTTC	CSVTGSSYEQYF
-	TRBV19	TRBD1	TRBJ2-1	TGTGCCAGTAGTATGGACGAGGGACAGTTCAATGAGCAGTTCTTC	CASSMDEGQFNEQFF
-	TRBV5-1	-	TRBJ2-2	TGCGCCAGCAGCACGGACAGCTACACCGGGGAGCTGTTTTTT	CASSTDSYTGELFF
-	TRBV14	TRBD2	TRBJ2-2	TGTGCCAGCAGCCAAGATCCGCTAGCGGGAGAGGGCGGGGAGCTGTTTTTT	CASSQDPLAGEGGELFF
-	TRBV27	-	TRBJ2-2	TGTGCCAGCAGTTTAGGGTTCGGGGAGCTGTTTTTT	CASSLGFGELFF
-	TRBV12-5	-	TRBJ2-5	TGTGCTAGTGGTTTGGTATTAGGAGAAGAGACCCAGTACTTC	CASGLVLGEETQYF
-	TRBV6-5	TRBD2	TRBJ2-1	TGTGCCAGCAGTCCCGGACTAGCGGCCTGGCAGGAGCAGTTCTTC	CASSPGLAAWQEQFF